A selection of T cell receptor beta chains follows, all from one sample in a study of blood T cell repertoires in COVID-19. Sequenced by immunoSEQ multiplex PCR; TCRdb stores in-frame clones only, minus some. This table holds about 220,000 clones, around 87% found once. Input material: PBMCs or T cells enriched from blood (not recorded which). These receptors came from a woman under 30 in a cohort exposed to, infected with or recovered from COVID-19 (not recorded which). CDR3s include the opening cysteine and the closing phenylalanine or tryptophan. Each record gives: D gene, clone size, CDR3 length, V gene, J gene, CDR3 DNA, CDR3 protein. A D gene is named only where the DNA matches it firmly. Expanded clones are given a class, and other clones once, few, many or no size at all.

D gene: TRBD2; clone size: .; CDR3 length: 16; V gene: TRBV5-6; J gene: TRBJ2-1; CDR3 DNA: TGTGCCAGCAGCCCCTGGACTAGCGGGGGGTACAATGAGCAGTTCTTC; CDR3 protein: CASSPWTSGGYNEQFF
D gene: TRBD1; clone size: .; CDR3 length: 15; V gene: TRBV5-1; J gene: TRBJ2-5; CDR3 DNA: TGCGCCAGCAAGTCCGCGCAGGGGGCGGGTGAGACCCAGTACTTC; CDR3 protein: CASKSAQGAGETQYF
D gene: .; clone size: .; CDR3 length: 15; V gene: TRBV24-1; J gene: TRBJ2-2; CDR3 DNA: TGTGCCACCAGTGATATAACAGCTAACACCGGGGAGCTGTTTTTT; CDR3 protein: CATSDITANTGELFF
D gene: .; clone size: .; CDR3 length: 13; V gene: TRBV11-2; J gene: TRBJ1-1; CDR3 DNA: TGTGCCAGCAGCTTGGAGGGAAACACTGAAGCTTTCTTT; CDR3 protein: CASSLEGNTEAFF
D gene: .; clone size: few; CDR3 length: 14; V gene: TRBV9; J gene: TRBJ2-2; CDR3 DNA: TGTGCCAGCAGCGTATATTCGGGGACCGGGGAGCTGTTTTTT; CDR3 protein: CASSVYSGTGELFF
D gene: .; clone size: few; CDR3 length: 12; V gene: TRBV5-4; J gene: TRBJ1-6; CDR3 DNA: TGTGCCAGCACCGGCGGGGGTCTGCCCCTCCACTTT; CDR3 protein: CASTGGGLPLHF
D gene: TRBD2; clone size: .; CDR3 length: 16; V gene: TRBV7-2; J gene: TRBJ2-1; CDR3 DNA: TGTGCCAGCAGCCTAAAGACTAGCGGGAGGGAGGTTGAGCAGTTCTTC; CDR3 protein: CASSLKTSGREVEQFF
D gene: .; clone size: once; CDR3 length: 17; V gene: TRBV7-9; J gene: TRBJ2-5; CDR3 DNA: TGTGCCAGCAGCCCCCCCCCTCTCGGCGGGGCTCAAGAGACCCAGTACTTC; CDR3 protein: CASSPPPLGGAQETQYF
D gene: .; clone size: once; CDR3 length: 13; V gene: TRBV27; J gene: TRBJ2-1; CDR3 DNA: TGTGCCAGCAGTTTTAGGACTTACAATGAGCAGTTCTTC; CDR3 protein: CASSFRTYNEQFF
D gene: .; clone size: .; CDR3 length: 13; V gene: TRBV18; J gene: TRBJ2-4; CDR3 DNA: TGTGCCAGCTCACCACCGTCTAGAAACATTCAGTACTTC; CDR3 protein: CASSPPSRNIQYF
D gene: .; clone size: .; CDR3 length: 16; V gene: TRBV19; J gene: TRBJ2-1; CDR3 DNA: TGTGCCAGTAGTATCTCGAGGGGGGACAGATCAGGTGAGCAGTTCTTC; CDR3 protein: CASSISRGDRSGEQFF